A single sample is the source of the 8 T cell receptor beta chains below, sequenced in a study of blood T cell repertoires in COVID-19. Sequencing used immunoSEQ multiplex PCR; TCRdb keeps in-frame clones, though not all of them. Among roughly 77,000 clones listed, around four fifths were seen once. Sequenced: peripheral blood. The receptors come from a human donor in a cohort sampled during active COVID-19.

This clone turned up a few times. The rearrangement links TRBV6-2 or TRBV6-3 to TRBJ1-6; unclear D gene. The ends were cut back, 2 bases at V and 9 bases at J, with 11 bases in the middle. CDR1 is MNHEY, CDR2 SVGEGT, per germline. The CDR3 has 14 residues. CDR3 sequence reads: CASSYDGVSSPLHF. The CDR3 DNA is TGTGCCAGCAGTTACGACGGGGTTTCTTCACCCCTCCACTTT.

The J gene is TRBJ1-1, the V gene TRBV5-1; no firm D call. This CDR3 contains 15 residues. Germline V lookup: CDR1 SGHRS, CDR2 YFSETQ. The V gene lost 0 bases and the J gene lost 3 bases, with 12 bases spanning the gap. CDR3 region: CASSLGGVGYTEAFF. DNA for the CDR3: TGCGCCAGCAGCTTGGGCGGGGTGGGGTACACTGAAGCTTTCTTT.

This clone occurred once. V and J are TRBV27 and TRBJ2-5; D is perhaps TRBD2 (7 bases). CDR1 and CDR2 (germline): MNHEY, SMNVEV (reference sequence). The CDR3 extends over 17 amino acids. The V end lost 5 bases, the J end lost 4 bases, and 23 bases lay between the germline ends. Here the CDR3 DNA reads TGTGCCAGCAGTCCGACAGGACCGGGAGGTCTTCCAGAGACCCAGTACTTC. It encodes CASSPTGPGGLPETQYF.

The V gene is TRBV2, the J gene TRBJ2-5, with 11 bases identical to TRBD1. Trimming took 6 bases from V and 1 from J; bases not matched to a gene: 7. The CDR3 has 16 residues. Per germline, CDR1 SNHLY and CDR2 FYNNEI. The CDR3 DNA sequence: TGTGCCAGCAGGGACGGGACAGGGGGTACCCAAGAGACCCAGTACTTC. Residues: CASRDGTGGTQETQYF. The variable domain in full, with the rest retrieved from reference TRBV2 and TRBJ2-5, is EPEVTQTPSHQVTQMGQEVILRCVPISNHLYFYWYRQILGQKVEFLVSFYNNEISEKSEIFDDQFSVERPDGSNFTLKIRSTKLEDSAMYFCASRDGTGGTQETQYFGPGTRLLVL.

The chain joins TRBV2 to TRBJ2-7, with TRBD1 matching over 8 bases. V was pared by 5 bases and J by 2 bases, with 5 bases of the junction left unmatched. The CDR3 spans 14 residues. CDR1 is SNHLY and CDR2 is FYNNEI in the germline V gene. CDR3 sequence (DNA): TGTGCCAGCAGTATTCAGACAGGGGCCTACGAGCAGTACTTC. It encodes CASSIQTGAYEQYF.

Concerning this clone itself: Sequence at one end of the junction differs from germline and may be a read error. The chain links TRBV18 to TRBJ2-1; 9 positions agree with TRBD1. The CDR3 totals 15 residues. Germline assignment: CDR1 KGHSH and CDR2 LQKENI. CDR3 residues: CASSPLETGGNGQFF. CDR3 DNA sequence: TGTGCCAGCTCACCACTCGAGACAGGGGGAAATGGGCAGTTCTTC.

The chain links TRBV11-3 to TRBJ1-4, with D perhaps TRBD1 (6 bases). CDR1 is SGHNT, CDR2 YENEEA, per germline. The ends were cut back, 5 bases at V and 8 bases at J, with 18 bases in the middle. CDR3 length: 15 amino acids. CDR3 in DNA: TGTGCCAGCAGCCACAAGCAAACAGGGTTGGAAAAACTGTTTTTT. Translating it yields CASSHKQTGLEKLFF.

The genes are TRBV28 and TRBJ1-3; D possibly corresponds to TRBD1 (6 bases). Germline CDR1 and CDR2: MDHEN and SYDVKM. The CDR3 contains 16 residues. The V end lost 7 bases, the J end lost 0 bases, and 16 bases lay between the germline ends. The CDR3 loop is CASTGEGGRSGNTIYF. The DNA of the CDR3 is TGTGCCAGCACCGGGGAGGGGGGTCGCTCTGGAAACACCATATATTTT.